This T cell receptor beta chain stems from a study of a mutant IDH1 vaccine in newly diagnosed glioma. On the study more broadly: Vaccine dosing followed radiotherapy by 4-6 weeks, or accompanied temozolomide cycles. Radiotherapy, temozolomide, or both had been given previously, and both were given to most. Treated patients were roughly 60% male, 37.5% female, mean age approximately 42 years.

Overall study results and limits: The authors found pseudoprogression apparently unrelated to changes in top peripheral T cell clonotypes.

There are a few counts of this clone. Its antigen is still unknown. Between the trimmed V and J ends, which lost 3 bases and 2 bases, there was a span of 7 bases. This CDR3 is built from 13 residues. The germline gives CDR1 LNHDA, CDR2 SQIVND (reference sequence). Time point defined: week 47, end of study. Each dose of the vaccine consisted of 300 ug of mutant IDH1 20-mer peptide, with topical imiquimod. Using immunoSEQ multiplex PCR, the repertoire was profiled, and TCRdb retains in-frame clones only, with some absent. The repertoire holds around 50,000 clones, with less than 65% as singletons. The chain links TRBV19 to TRBJ1-2, with D uncertain. The sequence was collected from a man aged 40-55 years with glioma. Some clones in this sample may be carry-over from other donors' samples. Sample: peripheral blood mononuclear cells (PBMCs), taken from a glioma patient whose treatment included an IDH1 peptide vaccine. The CDR3 region is CASSINGNYGYTF. DNA for the CDR3: TGTGCCAGTAGTATCAACGGAAACTATGGCTACACCTTC. The full variable domain, with the rest looked up from reference TRBV19 and TRBJ1-2, is DGGITQSPKYLFRKEGQNVTLSCEQNLNHDAMYWYRQDPGQGLRLIYYSQIVNDFQKGDIAEGYSVSREKKESFPLTVTSAQKNPTAFYLCASSINGNYGYTFGSGTRLTVV.